This entry lists 16 T cell receptor beta chains sequenced from one sample in a study of T cell changes during pregnancy in multiple sclerosis. Measured with immunoSEQ multiplex PCR; TCRdb has only the in-frame clones, and not every one. The top ten hold roughly 1.8% of the sample, which has 35,000 to 50,000 clones, more than 85% seen once. Source: CD4+ T cells from peripheral blood mononuclear cells, taken after pregnancy. These receptors all stem from a female donor in good health, enrolled as a control in a pregnancy study.

V gene TRBV19 combines with J gene TRBJ1-1, with 7 bases aligning to TRBD1. V gave up 5 bases and J gave up 0 bases; unmatched junction bases: 3. Germline V gene lookup returns CDR1 LNHDA and CDR2 SQIVND (reference sequence). The CDR3 is 14 amino acids. CDR3: CASSVRGMNTEAFF. The CDR3 DNA follows: TGTGCCAGTAGTGTCAGGGGGATGAACACTGAAGCTTTCTTT.

The chain recombines TRBV5-6 with TRBJ2-7; D may be TRBD2 (6 bases). The CDR3 length is 18 residues. The ends were cut back, 3 bases at V and 1 base at J, with 23 bases in the middle. Per the germline V gene, CDR1 is SGHDT and CDR2 is YYEEEE. This CDR3 reads CASSYVWEVGINSYEQYF. The CDR3 DNA sequence: TGTGCCAGCAGCTATGTTTGGGAGGTCGGAATTAATTCCTACGAGCAGTACTTC.

V usage is TRBV5-1 and J usage is TRBJ2-7, with D perhaps TRBD1 (5 bases). The CDR3 covers 13 residues. With 0 bases removed from V and 3 bases from J, the gap between germline ends came to 7 bases. Germline V lookup: CDR1 SGHRS, CDR2 YFSETQ. The DNA for the CDR3 is TGCGCCAGCAGCTTGGAGGGGTACTACGAGCAGTACTTC. It yields the protein CASSLEGYYEQYF.

CDR3 sequence (DNA): TGTGCCTGGATCAAAACCGATCTAAACTATGGCTACACCTTC. This gives the protein CAWIKTDLNYGYTF. V usage is TRBV30 and J usage is TRBJ1-2, with D hard to call. The CDR3 has 14 residues. The V gene lost 4 bases and the J gene lost 2 bases, with 14 bases spanning the gap. Germline CDR1 and CDR2: GTSNPN and SVGIG (reference sequence). Full variable domain (remainder filled in from reference TRBV30 and TRBJ1-2): SQTIHQWPATLVQPVGSPLSLECTVEGTSNPNLYWYRQAAGRGLQLLFYSVGIGQISSEVPQNLSASRPQDRQFILSSKKLLLSDSGFYLCAWIKTDLNYGYTFGSGTRLTVV.

The genes are TRBV7-2 and TRBJ1-2, with TRBD1 matching over 9 bases. Germline assignment: CDR1 SGHTA and CDR2 FQGNSA. V gave up 0 bases and J gave up 9 bases; unmatched junction bases: 14. This CDR3 is built from 17 residues. The CDR3 nucleotides are TGTGCCAGCAGCTTAGCAGCTCTTAAGGGGACAGGGAGGAGCTACACCTTC. Amino acid sequence: CASSLAALKGTGRSYTF.

The rearrangement joins TRBV6-5 to TRBJ2-7; 9 bases are a match to TRBD2. V dropped 3 bases and J dropped 0; count of bases not matched to a gene: 0. This CDR3 comprises 14 residues. Germline values: CDR1 MNHEY, CDR2 SVGAGI. This CDR3 reads CASSYSGSSYEQYF. In nucleotides, the CDR3 is TGTGCCAGCAGTTATAGCGGGAGCTCCTACGAGCAGTACTTC.

V and J are TRBV6-1 and TRBJ1-6; D gene uncertain. This CDR3 has 15 residues. Germline V gives CDR1 MNHNS, CDR2 SASEGT. Trimming took 3 bases from V and 9 from J, leaving 15 bases between them. This CDR3 is CASSDRRVPGSPLHF. The CDR3, as DNA: TGTGCCAGCAGTGACCGTAGAGTCCCCGGTTCACCCCTCCACTTT.

This clone was seen a single time. This chain uses TRBV4-2 with TRBJ2-4; D remains unclear. V lost 4 bases and J lost 0, with 13 bases in between. The length of the CDR3 is 16 residues. Germline V CDR1 and CDR2: LGHNA, YNFKEQ. CDR3 in amino acids: CASSRDSPVAKNIQYF. CDR3 nucleotides: TGTGCCAGCAGCCGCGACTCCCCCGTAGCCAAAAACATTCAGTACTTC.

This clone has only one observation. The chain joins TRBV7-2 to TRBJ1-6; no firm D call. This CDR3 has 15 residues. Trimming removed 1 base from V and 0 bases from J, with 4 bases in between. The V gene's germline CDR1 is SGHTA and CDR2 FQGNSA. The CDR3 reads CASSLGSSYNSPLHF. CDR3 in DNA: TGTGCCAGCAGCTTAGGGAGCTCCTATAATTCACCCCTCCACTTT.

This clone occurred once. The gene calls are TRBV12-2 and TRBJ2-4; whether TRBD2, the table's D call, matches the DNA was not checked. TRBV12-2 is an annotated pseudogene. The CDR3 runs to 16 residues. The CDR3 loop is CASRPGTDLAKNIQYF. The CDR3 nucleotides read TGTGCAAGTCGACCCGGGACTGATCTAGCCAAAAACATTCAGTACTTC.

The chain is built from TRBV6-1 and TRBJ2-1; 7 bases map to TRBD2. The length of the CDR3 is 12 residues. Germline CDR1 is MNHNS and CDR2 is SASEGT. With V trimmed by 7 bases and J by 5 bases, 2 bases remained unmatched. In DNA form, the CDR3 reads TGTGCCAGCACTCTAGCGGACAATGAGCAGTTCTTC. Translation: CASTLADNEQFF.

This chain uses TRBV5-1 with TRBJ2-3; 9 bases fit TRBD1. CDR1 is SGHRS and CDR2 is YFSETQ in the germline V gene. The CDR3 has 13 residues. The ends lost 4 bases at V and 5 bases at J; junction bases unmatched: 2. The CDR3 DNA is TGCGCCAGCAGCCGGGACAGGGTAGATACGCAGTATTTT. The encoded protein is CASSRDRVDTQYF.

The chain links TRBV5-1 to TRBJ2-5; 12 bases align to TRBD1. The length of the CDR3 is 15 residues. Germline CDR1 reads SGHRS; CDR2 reads YFSETQ. V shed 3 bases, J shed 2 bases, and the junction held 2 bases outside the gene matches. The CDR3 reads CASSSGQGAQETQYF. CDR3 coding DNA: TGCGCCAGCAGCTCGGGACAGGGGGCTCAAGAGACCCAGTACTTC.

The chain joins TRBV27 to TRBJ2-7, with a tentative D call TRBD1 (5 bases). This CDR3 comprises 14 residues. Trimming removed 5 bases at V and 3 bases at J, with 14 bases between. Germline lookup yields CDR1 MNHEY and CDR2 SMNVEV (reference sequence). Here the CDR3 reads CASSRQSYHYEQYF. Here the CDR3 DNA reads TGTGCCAGCAGTAGACAGTCCTACCACTACGAGCAGTACTTC.

The chain uses TRBV29-1 and TRBJ2-2; 7 positions match TRBD1. Losses at the gene ends were 6 bases for V and 4 bases for J; bases not matched to a gene: 2. Germline CDR1 and CDR2: SQVTM and ANQGSEA. The CDR3 runs to 12 residues. The DNA of the CDR3 is TGCAGCGTGTACAGGGGCACCGGGGAGCTGTTTTTT. Translated: CSVYRGTGELFF.

The chain recombines TRBV7-2 with TRBJ1-2; no clear D. CDR1 SGHTA and CDR2 FQGNSA come from the germline V gene. With 5 bases removed from V and 2 bases from J, the gap between germline ends came to 6 bases. The CDR3 spans 12 residues. CDR3 amino acids: CASSPLNYGYTF. The CDR3 DNA follows: TGTGCCAGCAGCCCACTGAACTATGGCTACACCTTC.